The 4 T cell receptor beta chains listed next were all sequenced from one sample in a study of post-analysis software for immune sequencing data. Notes on the study in general: Elevated frequency relative to controls characterized roughly five TRBV segments in patients, TRBV5-6, TRBV5-1 and TRBV20-1 among them.

TCR beta libraries were prepared from cDNA with unique molecular identifiers. Using its own MiXCR run on the PCR reads, TCRdb lists one record per CDR3 protein. This table has fewer than 550,000 distinct CDR3 sequences, roughly 34% appearing once. Antigens for these TCRs are unknown. The sequenced material came from blood. These receptor sequences come from a girl younger than 18 with multiple sclerosis.

This clonotype was counted between two and nine times. The CDR3 loop is CASSFWGYGGDGYTF. For the CDR3, the DNA is TGTGCCAGCAGCTTCTGGGGATACGGGGGAGATGGCTACACCTTC. The chain links TRBV11-2 to TRBJ1-2; D perhaps matches TRBD1 (5 bases). The CDR3 covers 15 residues. CDR1 SGHAT and CDR2 FQNNGV come from the germline V gene. Trimming removed 3 bases at V and 6 bases at J, with 17 bases between.

The chain has TRBV5-1 and TRBJ2-1, with a possible D match to TRBD2 (5 bases). The CDR3 covers 14 residues. V lost 6 bases and J 0 bases, leaving 10 bases between the germline ends. Germline CDR1 is SGHRS and CDR2 is YFSETQ. CDR3 loop: CASNPLASYNEQFF. CDR3 DNA sequence: TGCGCCAGCAACCCCCTAGCCTCCTACAATGAGCAGTTCTTC.

This clonotype has a single count. V and J are TRBV5-1 and TRBJ2-5; a possible D gene is TRBD2 (6 bases). Looked up from germline, CDR1 is SGHRS and CDR2 is YFSETQ. V was cut by 0 bases and J by 4 bases, with 13 bases left in between. The CDR3 has 15 amino acids. The DNA of the CDR3 is TGCGCCAGCAGCTTGGGTGGGGAGGTCGGAGAGACCCAGTACTTC. Amino acids: CASSLGGEVGETQYF.

A few counts support this clonotype. The chain uses TRBV4-1 and TRBJ1-1, with D possibly being TRBD1 (5 bases). The germline gives CDR1 MGHRA, CDR2 YSYEKL. The CDR3 is 16 amino acids. Between the trimmed V and J ends, which lost 1 base and 3 bases, there was a span of 15 bases. In DNA, the CDR3 is TGCGCCAGCAGCCAAGTCTGGGGGGGTTGGGACACTGAAGCTTTCTTT. This translates into CASSQVWGGWDTEAFF.